Listed here is a single T cell receptor beta chain. The ends lost 6 bases at V and 4 bases at J; junction bases unmatched: 4. The CDR3 contains 13 residues. Germline CDR1 and CDR2: MNHEY and SMNVEV (reference sequence). Sequenced by immunoSEQ multiplex PCR; TCRdb stores in-frame clones only, minus some. The sample carries approximately 1.5 million clones, 95% to 99% recorded once. The sample is drawn from a study of shared clonotypes between healthy human individuals. The sequencing sample was made of naive CD4+ T cells sorted from blood. Subset here: CD45RA+ positively selected. The rearrangement joins TRBV27 to TRBJ2-7; 9 bases map to TRBD1. This clonotype was obtained from a man aged 30 to 45 in good health. Here the CDR3 reads CASRGQGQYEQYF. The CDR3, as DNA: TGTGCCAGCAGAGGACAGGGGCAATACGAGCAGTACTTC.